This T cell receptor (beta chain) was captured in a study of T cells after yellow fever vaccination. Study summary: Researchers used SMART-Seq v4 Ultra Low Input to prepare fractions that had low cell numbers. Study-wide results and caveats: After the booster, about 95% of CD4 and approximately 87% of CD8 primary-response clones were re-detected. The CD4 and CD8 compartments had a small share of their clonotypes in common.

A 5'RACE template-switching step, the method used to make TCR cDNA, added a universal primer site and UMIs. TCRdb reanalysed the 5' RACE reads using MiXCR and keeps one entry per CDR3 protein. Of 500,000 to 650,000 distinct CDR3 sequences in the sample, about a sixth were seen once. The table lists this clonotype with a few counts. Antigen: not known. CDR1 and CDR2 (germline): DFQATT, SNEGSKA (reference sequence). V lost 0 bases and J lost 0, with 15 bases in between. The CDR3 loop spans 18 amino acids. The rearrangement uses TRBV20-1 and TRBJ1-6; D is uncertain. The sequencing here drew on PBMCs, taken about 5 days after the first yellow fever vaccination. The source of this sequence is a man aged 18 to 29 who received the YFV17D yellow fever vaccine. The CDR3 sequence: CSARDLGRASSYNSPLHF. CDR3 sequence (DNA): TGCAGTGCTAGAGATCTTGGGCGGGCTAGCTCCTATAATTCACCCCTCCACTTT.